Listed below are T cell receptor beta chains from one sample, sequenced in a study of T cell changes during pregnancy in multiple sclerosis. Assay used: immunoSEQ multiplex PCR; TCRdb lists only in-frame clones, some missing. The sample lists about 60,000 clones; 92% were seen once. The sample consisted of peripheral blood, taken in the first trimester of pregnancy. These receptors all stem from a female donor with multiple sclerosis, enrolled in a pregnancy study. Both conserved end residues are part of each CDR3. D genes are given only for firm matches. The size field is filled for only some rows; it gives once, few, many or a size class.

j_call clone_size v_call d_call cdr3_nt cdr3_aa
TRBJ2-5 - TRBV6-1 - TGTGCCAGCAGTGAACTGACAGCCCAAGAGACCCAGTACTTC CASSELTAQETQYF
TRBJ2-3 - TRBV10-3 TRBD2 TGTGCCATCAGTGAGTCACTAGCGGGGGGTAAAGATACGCAGTATTTT CAISESLAGGKDTQYF
TRBJ2-1 once TRBV19 TRBD2 TGTGCCGCTTCCGGGACTAGCTACGCTAATGAGCAGTTCTTC CAASGTSYANEQFF
TRBJ1-1 few TRBV2 - TGTGCCAGCAGCACAGGACCTGAAGCTTTCTTT CASSTGPEAFF
TRBJ1-3 - TRBV5-4 TRBD1 TGTGCCAGCAGCTTGGGACAGGGAGGAAACACCATATATTTT CASSLGQGGNTIYF
TRBJ2-5 - TRBV29-1 - TGCAGCGTTGGAAGGGGGATCCAAGAGACCCAGTACTTC CSVGRGIQETQYF
TRBJ2-7 - TRBV7-2 TRBD1 TGTGCCAGCAGCTTAGGGGGACAGGGGTTCTACGAGCAGTACTTC CASSLGGQGFYEQYF
TRBJ2-7 - TRBV7-8 - TGTGCCAGCAGCTTAGTCTTGGACAGTTCCTACGAGCAGTACTTC CASSLVLDSSYEQYF
TRBJ2-5 - TRBV9 - TGTGCCAGCAGCGTTCAGGACACCCAAGAGACCCAGTACTTC CASSVQDTQETQYF
TRBJ1-2 - TRBV7-8 TRBD1 TGTGCCAGCAGCTTAGTGAGCCGGGACAGTTACTACACCTTC CASSLVSRDSYYTF
TRBJ2-6 - TRBV19 - TGTGCCAACCGAACTGCTGGGGCCAACGTCCTGACTTTC CANRTAGANVLTF
TRBJ2-1 - TRBV6-5 TRBD2 TGTGCCAGCAGTTCCCTTAGCGGGCAGGGTAGCGGTGAGCAGTTCTTC CASSSLSGQGSGEQFF
TRBJ1-3 - TRBV7-8 - TGTGCCAGCAGCGAAAGTGACATTTTCTCTTCTGGAAACACCATATATTTT CASSESDIFSSGNTIYF
TRBJ1-1 - TRBV5-4 - TGTGCCAGCAGCCCTTTACCAGAGAACACTGAAGCTTTCTTT CASSPLPENTEAFF
TRBJ2-7 - TRBV10-3 TRBD1 TGTGCCATCAGCGGGACAGTCTCCTACGAGCAGTACTTC CAISGTVSYEQYF
TRBJ2-3 - TRBV19 - TGTGCCAGTAGTATAGTGGCACAGGGAGTTGATACGCAGTATTTT CASSIVAQGVDTQYF
TRBJ1-5 once TRBV19 - TGTGCCAGTAGTGCCGCCGGGGATGGGCAGCCCCAGCATTTT CASSAAGDGQPQHF
TRBJ2-5 - TRBV7-8 TRBD2 TGTGCCAGCAGCTTTGGGCTTTCACTAGCGGGGGGAGAGACCCAGTACTTC CASSFGLSLAGGETQYF
TRBJ1-1 - TRBV11-2 TRBD1 TGTGCCAGCAGCTCCGTAGTCGGGACAGGGAGGGTGGCGGGGTCTGAAGCTTTCTTT CASSSVVGTGRVAGSEAFF
TRBJ2-7 - TRBV11-2 - TGTGCCAGCAGCTTAGTCTCGGGCTCCTACGAGCAGTACTTC CASSLVSGSYEQYF
TRBJ1-5 - TRBV18 - TGTGCCAGCTCACCCTCAGGTAATCAGCCCCAGCATTTT CASSPSGNQPQHF
TRBJ1-6 - TRBV6-6 TRBD1 TGTGCCAGCAGGACCGGACAGGGCGATAATTCACCCCTCCACTTT CASRTGQGDNSPLHF
TRBJ1-1 few TRBV30 - TGTGCCTGGAGTGTAATGGGCAACACTGAAGCTTTCTTT CAWSVMGNTEAFF
TRBJ1-3 - TRBV7-2 - TGTGCCAGCAGCCCCGCCCCCCGGAGCTCTGGAAACACCATATATTTT CASSPAPRSSGNTIYF
TRBJ2-5 - TRBV11-2 TRBD1 TGTGCCAGCAGCTCCGGGACAGGGGTAACAGAGACCCAGTACTTC CASSSGTGVTETQYF
TRBJ2-1 - TRBV7-9 - TGTGCCAGCAGCTTAATCCCCTCGGGGGACAATGAGCAGTTCTTC CASSLIPSGDNEQFF
TRBJ2-7 - TRBV14 - TGTGCCAGCAGTTGGTCTACAGGGACCTACGAGCAGTACTTC CASSWSTGTYEQYF
TRBJ2-5 - TRBV7-6 TRBD2 TGTGCCAGCAGCTACCGGGCGGGGGGAGAGACCCAGTACTTC CASSYRAGGETQYF
TRBJ2-1 - TRBV7-2 - TGTGCCAGCAGCTTTTCAGGGTCTAATGAGCAGTTCTTC CASSFSGSNEQFF
TRBJ2-3 - TRBV7-2 - TGTGCCAGCAGCTTGGGGCGGGGAACCGGGCATACGCAGTATTTT CASSLGRGTGHTQYF
TRBJ1-2 - TRBV18 - TGTGCCAGCTCACCACCGCCGGCCGGGGGAGAACATGGCTACACCTTC CASSPPPAGGEHGYTF
TRBJ1-1 - TRBV7-9 - TGTGCCAGCAGCGTTCAGGGGAACACTGAAGCTTTCTTT CASSVQGNTEAFF
TRBJ1-4 - TRBV4-2 - TGTGCCAGCAGCCAAGATATTTCAGGGTCGGCGAATGAAAAACTGTTTTTT CASSQDISGSANEKLFF
TRBJ1-2 - TRBV5-5 TRBD1 TGTGCCAGCAGTTTTTTTTCCGGGACAGGGGATGGCTACACCTTC CASSFFSGTGDGYTF
TRBJ1-5 once TRBV28 TRBD1 TGTGCCAGCAGGGGACAGGGGGCTTCTCAGCCCCAGCATTTT CASRGQGASQPQHF
TRBJ2-7 - TRBV27 TRBD2 TGTGCCAGCAGTTTACGGCGGGGGGGCTCCTACGAGCAGTACTTC CASSLRRGGSYEQYF
TRBJ1-2 - TRBV7-2 - TGTGCCAGCAGGCAACAGGTCCCTATGGGCTACACCTTC CASRQQVPMGYTF
TRBJ1-2 - TRBV5-4 TRBD1 TGTGCCAGCAGCTTCGAGCCAGGGGGTGGCTACACCTTC CASSFEPGGGYTF
TRBJ2-7 - TRBV4-2 - TGTGCCAGCAGCGCGGGACTCCACTACGAGCAGTACTTC CASSAGLHYEQYF
TRBJ1-2 once TRBV7-8 - TGTGCCAGCAGCTTTGGGCGGACAGTTCATGGCTACACCTTC CASSFGRTVHGYTF
TRBJ2-5 - TRBV25-1 - TGTGCCAGCAGTGGAGCAGGTTTAGAGACCCAGTACTTC CASSGAGLETQYF
TRBJ2-7 - TRBV27 TRBD1 TGTGCCAGCACTACCGGGACAGGGACGTACGAGCAGTACTTC CASTTGTGTYEQYF
TRBJ1-3 - TRBV4-2 TRBD1 TGTGCCAGCAGCCAGGACATTGTACAGGGGGCTGGAAACACCATATATTTT CASSQDIVQGAGNTIYF
TRBJ2-6 - TRBV30 - TGTGCCTGGAGTGTACAGGGTGGGGCCAACGTCCTGACTTTC CAWSVQGGANVLTF
TRBJ1-2 - TRBV5-5 TRBD1 TGTGCCAGCAGCCAACGGACAGGGGGCGCGAAAGGCTACACCTTC CASSQRTGGAKGYTF
TRBJ1-2 - TRBV7-9 - TGTGCCAGCAGCTCCGAAAGGGGTTCGAGCCACTATGGCTACACCTTC CASSSERGSSHYGYTF
TRBJ1-1 - TRBV5-1 - TGCGCCAGCAGCTCGGACTTGCCCGGGGAGAACACTGAAGCTTTCTTT CASSSDLPGENTEAFF
TRBJ1-2 - TRBV7-2 - TGTGCCAGCAGCCTATCGGGGGGGATCGGTGGCTACACCTTC CASSLSGGIGGYTF
TRBJ1-2 once TRBV16 TRBD1 TGTGCCAGCAGCCCTCCGGACAGGGCAAACTATGGCTACACCTTC CASSPPDRANYGYTF
TRBJ1-3 - TRBV6-5 TRBD1 TGTGCCAGCAGTTACTCGAGGGCAGGGGGCAGTAACACCATATATTTT CASSYSRAGGSNTIYF
TRBJ2-5 - TRBV6-1 TRBD1 TGTGCCAGCAGAGCGACAGGGTTGGAGACCCAGTACTTC CASRATGLETQYF
TRBJ2-7 once TRBV18 - TGTGCCAGCTCCGTGCAGGGGAGTAGCGAGCAGTACTTC CASSVQGSSEQYF
TRBJ1-1 - TRBV19 - TGTGCCAGTAGTATAGTAGCCGGGGAGGGAGCTTTCTTT CASSIVAGEGAFF